The subject of this entry is one TCR beta chain. Its antigen is undetermined. Only in-frame clones appear in the TCRdb table, and some are missing; sequencing was by immunoSEQ multiplex PCR. The table shows around 82,000 clones, with around 93% occurring only once. The data belong to a study of siplizumab effects on memory and regulatory T cells. CDR1 is MNHEY, CDR2 SMNVEV, per germline (reference sequence). The germline V and J ends were trimmed by 11 bases and 0 bases, with 6 bases remaining between them. This CDR3 contains 11 residues. Study-wide points: Naive T cells apparently outstripped memory cells in diversity and seemed major alloresponse contributors.

The chain recombines TRBV27 with TRBJ2-3; unclear D gene. The sequence was collected from a human donor in good health. Sample: CD8+ T cells sorted from blood. As DNA, the CDR3 is TGTGCCTCCACGAGCACAGATACGCAGTATTTT. Protein: CASTSTDTQYF.